The source of this TCR beta chain is a study of blood T cell repertoires in COVID-19. Trimming pared 3 bases from V and 4 bases from J, leaving 7 bases between. The V gene's germline CDR1 is LNHDA and CDR2 SQIVND (reference sequence). The CDR3 has 13 residues. Clones were sequenced by immunoSEQ multiplex PCR, and TCRdb holds only the in-frame ones, with some missing. The sample holds 150,000 to 200,000 clones, approximately 87% seen once. The chain employs TRBV19 and TRBJ1-3; the D is unclear. This sequence was found in a woman aged 45 to 65 who had recovered from COVID-19. The specimen sequenced was PBMCs or T cells enriched from blood (not recorded which). CDR3 in DNA: TGTGCCAGTAGTATCGTCTTGGGAAACACCATATATTTT. Translated, it gives CASSIVLGNTIYF.